Listed below are T cell receptor beta chains from one sample, sequenced in a study of T cell repertoires in cytomegalovirus infection. TCRdb analysed the reads with MiXCR anew, one entry per CDR3 protein. The data show under 200,000 distinct CDR3 sequences, with more than 9% seen just once and approximately 4.2% held by the top ten. The material sequenced was PBMCs. These receptors were taken from a human donor in good health (CMV status not recorded). Some clones in this sample may be carry-over from other donors' samples. Each CDR3 is given with its conserved first and last residue. D genes are given only for firm matches. Size is omitted from some rows. Given values are once, few, many or a class for expanded clones.

TRBV9	.	TRBJ2-3	.	TGTGCCAGCAGCGTAGAAATTTTTGGGACTCATCCAGATACGCAGTATTTT	CASSVEIFGTHPDTQYF
TRBV6-2/TRBV6-3	.	TRBJ2-5	.	TGTGCCAGCAGTTACTCGAACGCGGGGCAAGAGACCCAGTACTTC	CASSYSNAGQETQYF
TRBV28	many	TRBJ2-5	TRBD2	TGTGCCAGCAGTTTATATCAGCTAGCGGGGGGGCAGGAGACCCAGTACTTC	CASSLYQLAGGQETQYF
TRBV29-1	few	TRBJ2-3	TRBD2	TGCAGCGTTGAGGGACTAGCGGGGGATGCTGATACGCAGTATTTT	CSVEGLAGDADTQYF
TRBV2	.	TRBJ1-4	.	TGTGCCAGCAGTGAAGCCGGAGTCCGGGGGGGAAAACTGTTTTTT	CASSEAGVRGGKLFF
TRBV13	.	TRBJ2-5	TRBD2	TGTGCCAGCAGCCGACGGACTAGCCCCCAAGAGACCCAGTACTTC	CASSRRTSPQETQYF
TRBV7-6	.	TRBJ2-3	TRBD2	TGTGCTAGCAGCCAGCTAGCGGGGCGCACAGATACGCAGTATTTT	CASSQLAGRTDTQYF
TRBV19	many	TRBJ1-1	.	TGTGCCAGTAGTATAACCGGAGGGGGAACTGAAGCTTTCTTT	CASSITGGGTEAFF
TRBV7-2	many	TRBJ1-5	TRBD1	TGTGCCAGCAGCTTAGCAGACAGGGGCAATCAGCCCCAGCATTTT	CASSLADRGNQPQHF
TRBV20-1	.	TRBJ2-7	.	TGCAGTGCTAGACCTAACGTAAACGAGCAGTACTTC	CSARPNVNEQYF
TRBV27	few	TRBJ1-2	.	TGTGCCAGCAGTTGGGGGACGGGGTCGGGCTACACCTTC	CASSWGTGSGYTF
TRBV7-8	.	TRBJ1-5	TRBD1	TGTGCCAGCAGCTTAGCATCCGACAGGGGATTTCAGCCCCAGCATTTT	CASSLASDRGFQPQHF
TRBV30	.	TRBJ2-2	TRBD2	TGTGCCTGGAGTCCGGCGCTTGCTAGCGGTACGAACACCGGGGAGCTGTTTTTT	CAWSPALASGTNTGELFF
TRBV7-2	many	TRBJ1-2	.	TGTGCCAGCAGCCCGTGGTCGGGTGGGGGCTATGGCTACACCTTC	CASSPWSGGGYGYTF
TRBV11-2	.	TRBJ1-6	.	TGTGCCAGCAGCGCCGGGGGTTCACCCCTCCACTTT	CASSAGGSPLHF
TRBV12-3/TRBV12-4	few	TRBJ2-1	.	TGTGCCAGCAGTTCCCGCGGGGTATACAATGAGCAGTTCTTC	CASSSRGVYNEQFF
TRBV20-1	many	TRBJ1-5	.	TGCAGTGCCCTCGACAGGCCCTATAGCAATCAGCCCCAGCATTTT	CSALDRPYSNQPQHF
TRBV2	few	TRBJ1-5	.	TGTGCCAGCAAACGACAGGAATCTAGCAATCAGCCCCAGCATTTT	CASKRQESSNQPQHF
TRBV7-2	many	TRBJ1-2	.	TGTGCCAGCAGCTTAGCGAGAGACAGTCCGTTGGTCGGCTACACCTTC	CASSLARDSPLVGYTF
TRBV4-1	.	TRBJ1-2	.	TGCGCCAGCAGCCAAGATGGCACAGGCTTCTATGGCTACACCTTC	CASSQDGTGFYGYTF